This TCR beta chain derives from a study of T cells in Graves' hyperthyroidism and ophthalmopathy. The junction had 9 bases not matched to a gene; V was cut back by 5 bases and J by 4 bases. CDR1 is MDHEN, CDR2 SYDVKM, per germline. The CDR3 is 16 amino acids. Authors of the study amplified TCR beta CDR3 regions from RNA transcripts. The study used the HTBI primer set for a first-round RT-PCR of the TCR CDR3. TCRdb processed the multiplex PCR reads anew with MiXCR; each CDR3 protein has one entry. Altogether 350,000 or so distinct CDR3 sequences are present, over 15% being singletons, with the ten largest covering less than 20%. At least ten counts were recorded for this clonotype.

This TCR was recovered from a woman aged 40 to 50 with Graves' ophthalmopathy. Sequencing was carried out using blood. This chain connects TRBV28 to TRBJ1-5, with TRBD1 matching over 9 bases. CDR3 loop: CASSTASGTGNQPQHF. CDR3 coding DNA: TGTGCCAGCAGTACCGCCTCCGGGACAGGGAATCAGCCCCAGCATTTT.